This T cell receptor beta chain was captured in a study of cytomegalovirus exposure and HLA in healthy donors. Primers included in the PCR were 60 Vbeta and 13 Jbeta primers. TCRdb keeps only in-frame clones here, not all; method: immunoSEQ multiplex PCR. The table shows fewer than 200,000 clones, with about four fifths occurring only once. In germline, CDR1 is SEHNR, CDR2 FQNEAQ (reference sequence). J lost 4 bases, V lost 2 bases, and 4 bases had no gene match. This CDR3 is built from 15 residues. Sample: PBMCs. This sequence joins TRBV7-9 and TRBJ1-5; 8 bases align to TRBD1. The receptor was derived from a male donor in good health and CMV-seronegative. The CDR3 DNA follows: TGTGCCAGCAGCTTACATCAGGGGGCGAATCAGCCCCAGCATTTT. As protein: CASSLHQGANQPQHF. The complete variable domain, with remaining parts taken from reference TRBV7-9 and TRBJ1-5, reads DTGVSQNPRHKITKRGQNVTFRCDPISEHNRLYWYRQTLGQGPEFLTYFQNEAQLEKSRLLSDRFSAERPKGSFSTLEIQRTEQGDSAMYLCASSLHQGANQPQHFGDGTRLSIL.